This TCR beta chain was identified in a study of radiation and T cells in renal cell carcinoma. Study results and caveats: Top tumor clonotypes rose in blood 2 weeks post-radiation, then contracted. Only small tumor regions of around 1.1 g were sampled.

This clone was seen a handful of times. As yet, its antigen is unknown. Data came from immunoSEQ multiplex PCR; TCRdb stores just in-frame clones and leaves some out. The sample holds about 5,200 clones, around 50% seen once. The V end lost 4 bases, the J end lost 4 bases, and 14 bases lay between the germline ends. Germline loops: CDR1 MNHEY, CDR2 SMNVEV (reference sequence). The CDR3 runs 14 residues. The treatment: 15 Gy SBRT to primary tumor, nephrectomy 4 weeks later. Nephrectomy followed 15 Gy stereotactic body radiation by 4 weeks. This TCR was sampled from a man in his sixties with renal cell carcinoma. The starting material was tumor tissue, obtained from a patient whose treatment included radiotherapy and nephrectomy. The V call is TRBV27, the J call TRBJ2-7, with a possible D match to TRBD1 (5 bases). The CDR3 bases are TGTGCCAGCAGTTCCCCACGCAGACAGTACGAGCAGTACTTC. Translated: CASSSPRRQYEQYF.